The rows below give T cell receptor beta chains drawn from one sample of a study of T cell responses to AZD1222 COVID-19 vaccine. Profiling relied on immunoSEQ multiplex PCR, and the TCRdb table lists in-frame clones only, not all of them. Here the sample spans about 190,000 clones, 90% to 95% being singletons. Sequenced here: peripheral blood, sampled on day 0 of AZD1222 vaccination. The origin of the receptors is an adult in good health. CDR3s include the opening cysteine and the closing phenylalanine or tryptophan. A D gene is named only where the DNA matches it firmly. Where a row states a size, it is once, few, many or the class of an expanded clone; other rows omit it.

d_call	v_call	clone_size	j_call	cdr3_nt	cdr3_aa
-	TRBV2	-	TRBJ2-6	TGTGCCAGCACCCGCCGCAACGTCCTGACTTTC	CASTRRNVLTF
-	TRBV2	-	TRBJ1-3	TGTGCCAGCAGGGCTTCGAGCTCTGGAAACACCATATATTTT	CASRASSSGNTIYF
-	TRBV7-6	-	TRBJ1-5	TGTGCCAGCAGCTTAGGGCCTCGGGGGCAGAGAGATCAGCCCCAGCATTTT	CASSLGPRGQRDQPQHF
-	TRBV5-1	-	TRBJ1-4	TGCGCCAGCAGCTGGGACGGGGCTGGTAATGAAAAACTGTTTTTT	CASSWDGAGNEKLFF
-	TRBV7-9	-	TRBJ2-7	TGTGCCAGCAGTAGCCTTCCTCTTAGCGGATGGTCCTACGAGCAGTACTTC	CASSSLPLSGWSYEQYF
-	TRBV11-3	-	TRBJ2-7	TGTGCCAGCAGCTTAGGCGCAGGGCCCTCCTACGAGCAGTACTTC	CASSLGAGPSYEQYF
-	TRBV18	-	TRBJ1-1	TGTGCCAGCTCACCACAACAGGGAGGGACTGAAGCTTTCTTT	CASSPQQGGTEAFF
-	TRBV30	-	TRBJ1-3	TGTGCCTGGGGAACGACAGTTGGAAACACCATATATTTT	CAWGTTVGNTIYF
-	TRBV28	-	TRBJ1-4	TGTGCCAGCAGACAGGGAGTTGCAACTAATGAAAAACTGTTTTTT	CASRQGVATNEKLFF
TRBD2	TRBV28	-	TRBJ2-1	TGTGCCAGCAGCCCAAACTCTAGCGGGCAGGGATTTGATGAGCAGTTCTTC	CASSPNSSGQGFDEQFF
-	TRBV5-5	-	TRBJ1-5	TGTGCCAGCAGCTTGGCTACAGCCTATCAGCCCCAGCATTTT	CASSLATAYQPQHF
-	TRBV6-5	-	TRBJ2-5	TGTGCCAGCAGTTCCCTCGGGACACGAGAGACCCAGTACTTC	CASSSLGTRETQYF
-	TRBV18	few	TRBJ2-3	TGTGCCAGCTCACCATGGGATACGCAGTATTTT	CASSPWDTQYF
-	TRBV9	-	TRBJ2-1	TGTGCCAGCAGCATACAGGGTAGCTCCTACAATGAGCAGTTCTTC	CASSIQGSSYNEQFF
TRBD2	TRBV4-1	-	TRBJ2-7	TGCGCCAGCAGCCAAGGCGCCAGCGGGAGGACCTACGAGCAGTACTTC	CASSQGASGRTYEQYF
-	TRBV15	-	TRBJ1-3	TGTGCCACCAGCGCGACAGGCTCTGGAAACACCATATATTTT	CATSATGSGNTIYF
-	TRBV30	-	TRBJ1-5	TGTGCCTGGAGTCAGAAGGGGGGGAGAAGCAATCAGCCCCAGCATTTT	CAWSQKGGRSNQPQHF
-	TRBV19	once	TRBJ1-6	TGTGCCAGTGCGGAGCCCACAGGAAATTCACCCCTCCACTTT	CASAEPTGNSPLHF
-	TRBV6-5	-	TRBJ1-1	TGTGCCAGCACCCCCGTTGGCCTGAACACTGAAGCTTTCTTT	CASTPVGLNTEAFF
TRBD2	TRBV27	-	TRBJ2-3	TGTGCCAGCAGTCAGGGACTAGCGTGGGATACGCAGTATTTT	CASSQGLAWDTQYF
-	TRBV7-9	few	TRBJ2-7	TGTGCCAGCAGCACCACAGGTTCCTACGAGCAGTACTTC	CASSTTGSYEQYF
TRBD2	TRBV5-1	-	TRBJ2-1	TGCGCCAGCAGAATCGGCGGGGGAGAGCAGTTCTTC	CASRIGGGEQFF
-	TRBV11-2	-	TRBJ1-2	TGTGCCAGCAGCTTAGATCTGGGATCCGGGGGCACCTTC	CASSLDLGSGGTF
TRBD1	TRBV19	once	TRBJ2-3	TGTGCCAGTAGTAATCTTCGGACAGGTCTGACAGATACGCAGTATTTT	CASSNLRTGLTDTQYF
-	TRBV7-9	-	TRBJ1-1	TGTGCCAGTTCCCAGGGGAAGCCTGAAGCTTTCTTT	CASSQGKPEAFF
TRBD1	TRBV4-1	-	TRBJ2-4	TGCGCCACCGTGACAGGGGGCGCGTCTGGGACCAAAAACATTCAGTACTTC	CATVTGGASGTKNIQYF
-	TRBV18	-	TRBJ2-1	TGTGCCAGCTCGTACGTAGCGTATGAGCAGTTCTTC	CASSYVAYEQFF
TRBD1	TRBV7-6	-	TRBJ1-3	TGTGCCAGCAGCCCTCAGACAGGGGGCTCGGGAAACACCATATATTTT	CASSPQTGGSGNTIYF
-	TRBV14	-	TRBJ1-2	TGTGCCAGCAGCCAAGATCGAGGTCACGGCTACACCTTC	CASSQDRGHGYTF
-	TRBV6-5	-	TRBJ2-2	TGTGCCAGCAGGTGGACAGTTCTTCAGGGGGAGCTGTTTTTT	CASRWTVLQGELFF
-	TRBV29-1	-	TRBJ2-4	TGCAGCGTTGCCGTACCGGACCTTGGGGGCATTCAGTACTTC	CSVAVPDLGGIQYF
-	TRBV12-3/TRBV12-4	-	TRBJ2-1	TGTGCCAGCAGGGTGGACAATGAGCAGTTCTTC	CASRVDNEQFF
TRBD2	TRBV6-4	-	TRBJ2-3	TGTGCCAGCAGTGGCAAGGGACTAGCGGGGAGGCGGGATACGCAGTATTTT	CASSGKGLAGRRDTQYF
-	TRBV5-1	-	TRBJ2-7	TGCGCCAGCAGCTTGTTCGGGGAACCCTACGAGCAGTACTTC	CASSLFGEPYEQYF
-	TRBV7-2	-	TRBJ1-1	TGTGCCAGCAGCTTATGGGGAAACACTGAAGCTTTCTTT	CASSLWGNTEAFF
-	TRBV5-1	-	TRBJ2-1	TGCGCCAGCAGCTTGGCGGTATACAATGAGCAGTTCTTC	CASSLAVYNEQFF
TRBD2	TRBV7-3	once	TRBJ2-1	TGTGCCAGCAGCTATCCTAGCGGGAGAAAGGACAATGAGCAGTTCTTC	CASSYPSGRKDNEQFF
TRBD2	TRBV15	-	TRBJ2-6	TGTGCCACCAGCAGACCCCGGGGGACTAGCGGGACTGGGGCCAACGTCCTGACTTTC	CATSRPRGTSGTGANVLTF
-	TRBV18	-	TRBJ2-7	TGTGCCAGCTCACCGGTGCGGGACTCCTACGAGCAGTACTTC	CASSPVRDSYEQYF
TRBD1	TRBV9	-	TRBJ1-2	TGTGCCAGCAGCCCGGGGACAGGGGGAGCCTATGGCTACACCTTC	CASSPGTGGAYGYTF
TRBD1	TRBV18	-	TRBJ2-7	TGTGCCAGCTCACCATCAGGGGGCGCGGACTACGAGCAGTACTTC	CASSPSGGADYEQYF
-	TRBV10-3	-	TRBJ2-1	TGTGCCATCAGTGAGCCTCCCTACAGGGCGGATCACTACAATGAGCAGTTCTTC	CAISEPPYRADHYNEQFF
-	TRBV20-1	-	TRBJ2-1	TGCAGTGTGGGGAGGAATGAGCAGTTCTTC	CSVGRNEQFF
-	TRBV7-2	-	TRBJ2-7	TGTGCCAGCACCCCCGGGGCTGCGGCCTACGAGCAGTACTTC	CASTPGAAAYEQYF
-	TRBV21-1	-	TRBJ1-3	TGTGCCAGCAGGCCTGGAAACACCATATATTTT	CASRPGNTIYF
TRBD1	TRBV19	once	TRBJ2-7	TGTGCCAGTAGTATCGGGACAGGCTACGAGCAGTACTTC	CASSIGTGYEQYF
-	TRBV5-4	-	TRBJ1-4	TGTGCCAGCAGCTTGACGGGGGAAAAACTGTTTTTT	CASSLTGEKLFF
-	TRBV28	many	TRBJ2-1	TGTGCCAGCAACTTGAGGGATCTCCATGAGCAGTTCTTC	CASNLRDLHEQFF
TRBD2	TRBV7-6	-	TRBJ2-5	TGTGCCAGCAGCTTAGCACAGGGACTAGCTTCGGGAGAGACCCAGTACTTC	CASSLAQGLASGETQYF
-	TRBV9	-	TRBJ2-7	TGTGCCAGCAGCGTAGCGGGGCAGGGGAGCTCCGAGCAGTACTTC	CASSVAGQGSSEQYF